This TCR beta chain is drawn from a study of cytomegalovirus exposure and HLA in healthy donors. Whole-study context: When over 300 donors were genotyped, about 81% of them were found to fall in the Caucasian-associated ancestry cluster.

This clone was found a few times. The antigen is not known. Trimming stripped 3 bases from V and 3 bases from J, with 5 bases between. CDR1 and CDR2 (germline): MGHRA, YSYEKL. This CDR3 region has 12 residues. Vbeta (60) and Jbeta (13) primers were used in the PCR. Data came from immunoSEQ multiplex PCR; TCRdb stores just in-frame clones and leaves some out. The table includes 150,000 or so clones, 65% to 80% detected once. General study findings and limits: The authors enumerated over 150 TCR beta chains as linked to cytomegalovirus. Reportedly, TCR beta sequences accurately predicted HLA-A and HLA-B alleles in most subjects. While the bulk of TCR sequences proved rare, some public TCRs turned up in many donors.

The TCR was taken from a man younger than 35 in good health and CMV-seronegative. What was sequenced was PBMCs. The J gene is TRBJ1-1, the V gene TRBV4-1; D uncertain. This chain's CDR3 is CASSQGHTEAFF. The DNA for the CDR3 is TGCGCCAGCAGCCAGGGCCACACTGAAGCTTTCTTT.